The 23 T cell receptor beta chains below all came from one sample that was sequenced in a study of PD-L1 blockade in urothelial cancer (dated by TCRdb to 2017 to 2019). Libraries were prepared through the immunoSEQ multiplex PCR assay. TCRdb mirrors the immuneACCESS table, restricted to in-frame sequences. Some clones are absent from its copies; in checked studies, under half trace to an unresolved V gene, and the reason for the others is unknown. The sample table contains roughly 45,000 clones; only one count was recorded for 83% of them. The ten largest clones add up to approximately 16% of the sample. Taken with the paper, the label for time point translates to: peripheral blood 6 weeks after treatment start. The input for sequencing was PBMCs, taken around atezolizumab (anti-PD-L1) treatment. These receptors came from a man aged 55 to 70 with urothelial cancer.

This clone was seen once. The V gene is TRBV6-5, the J gene TRBJ2-2, with TRBD1 identical over 7 bases. J lost 6 bases, V lost 6 bases, and 10 bases had no gene match. The CDR3 contains 15 residues. Germline CDR1 is MNHEY and CDR2 is SVGAGI. The CDR3 DNA reads as TGTGCCAGCAGGATAGACAGGGAAGGAGCCGGGGAGCTGTTTTTT. It translates to CASRIDREGAGELFF.

The chain uses TRBV6-4 and TRBJ1-6, with D perhaps TRBD1 (6 bases). The germline V gene has CDR1 MRHNA and CDR2 SNTAGT. This CDR3 is built from 15 residues. The ends were cut back, 3 bases at V and 5 bases at J, with 11 bases in the middle. The CDR3 here is CASSELPGDNSPLHF. CDR3 in DNA: TGTGCCAGCAGTGAATTACCAGGGGATAATTCACCCCTCCACTTT.

This chain uses TRBV27 with TRBJ1-3; D perhaps matches TRBD1 (5 bases). The CDR3 extends over 15 amino acids. The V gene lost 2 bases and the J gene lost 4 bases, with 12 bases spanning the gap. CDR1 is MNHEY, CDR2 SMNVEV, per germline (reference sequence). This CDR3 is CASSLTQGSGNTIYF. The CDR3 bases are TGTGCCAGCAGTTTAACGCAGGGATCGGGAAACACCATATATTTT.

V and J are TRBV11-2 and TRBJ2-6; 7 bases agree with TRBD1. In germline, CDR1 is SGHAT, CDR2 FQNNGV. With V trimmed by 8 bases and J by 4 bases, 5 bases remained unmatched. CDR3 length: 14 amino acids. The chain's CDR3 is CASFRGIGANVLTF. The CDR3 coding sequence is TGTGCCAGCTTCAGGGGGATCGGGGCCAACGTCCTGACTTTC.

The J gene is TRBJ2-6, the V gene TRBV7-9, with 10 bases that match TRBD1. CDR3 length: 18 residues. Germline CDR1 SEHNR, CDR2 FQNEAQ (reference sequence). J lost 2 bases, V lost 5 bases, and 9 bases had no gene match. CDR3 nucleotide sequence: TGTGCCAGCAGCCGAGGACAGGGGGGAAGGACTGGGGCCAACGTCCTGACTTTC. This codes for CASSRGQGGRTGANVLTF.

The chain carries TRBV5-4 and TRBJ2-7, with 7 bases that match TRBD1. V dropped 0 bases and J dropped 2; count of bases not matched to a gene: 5. The CDR3 totals 15 residues. CDR1 and CDR2 from the germline V gene are SGHNT and YYREEE (reference sequence). The DNA for the CDR3 is TGTGCCAGCAGCTTGGAGGCAGGGGGTCCCTACGAGCAGTACTTC. This encodes CASSLEAGGPYEQYF.

This chain uses TRBV6-1 with TRBJ1-3, with a tentative D call TRBD1 (5 bases). Germline V gene sequence: CDR1 MNHNS, CDR2 SASEGT. There are 14 residues in the CDR3. Deletions cut 4 bases from V and 6 bases from J, with 13 bases between. The CDR3 DNA reads TGTGCCAGCAGTGTCCCAGGGAGGAAAAACACCATATATTTT. This sequence encodes CASSVPGRKNTIYF.

The gene calls are TRBV5-6 and TRBJ1-4, with TRBD1 as a possible D gene (5 bases). V was clipped by 0 bases and J by 3 bases, with 9 bases between them. Germline V gives CDR1 SGHDT, CDR2 YYEEEE. The CDR3 contains 15 residues. The CDR3, as DNA: TGTGCCAGCAGCTTGGAAGGGGCCCCTAATGAAAAACTGTTTTTT. This codes for CASSLEGAPNEKLFF.

This rearrangement joins TRBV30 to TRBJ1-6; D unresolved. Trimming cost V 4 bases and J 3 bases, with 13 bases left between them. The length of the CDR3 is 15 residues. Looked up from germline, CDR1 is GTSNPN and CDR2 is SVGIG (reference sequence). CDR3 residues: CAWTGRARYNSPLHF. As DNA, the CDR3 is TGTGCCTGGACTGGGAGGGCCCGCTATAATTCACCCCTCCACTTT.

The chain combines TRBV7-8 with TRBJ2-1; TRBD2 matches at 7 bases. The CDR3 contains 15 residues. V was pared by 3 bases and J by 5 bases, with 7 bases of the junction left unmatched. The germline CDR1 and CDR2 sequences are SGHVS and FQNEAQ. The CDR3: CASSFRNGGNNEQFF. CDR3 nucleotides: TGTGCCAGCAGCTTTCGAAACGGGGGGAACAATGAGCAGTTCTTC.

This chain joins TRBV18 and TRBJ1-5; perhaps TRBD1 as D (5 bases). CDR1 and CDR2 from the germline V gene are KGHSH and LQKENI. V was pared by 2 bases and J by 5 bases, with 7 bases between. The length of the CDR3 is 13 residues. The chain's CDR3 is CASSPDRHQPQHF. CDR3 sequence (DNA): TGTGCCAGCTCACCAGACAGACATCAGCCCCAGCATTTT. Full variable domain (missing parts from reference TRBV18 and TRBJ1-5): NAGVMQNPRHLVRRRGQEARLRCSPMKGHSHVYWYRQLPEEGLKFMVYLQKENIIDESGMPKERFSAEFPKEGPSILRIQQVVRGDSAAYFCASSPDRHQPQHFGDGTRLSIL.

On this clone itself: This same CDR3 is encoded by further DNA sequences in the sample. The CDR3 DNA sequence: TGTGCCAGCTCACCGCCCGGGGAGACCCAGTACTTC. Protein product: CASSPPGETQYF. The V and J genes are TRBV18 and TRBJ2-5; D is unclear. Germline-derived CDR1 and CDR2 are KGHSH and LQKENI. The V and J ends lost 3 bases and 5 bases respectively, with 7 bases between them. CDR3 length equals 12 residues.

The table lists this clone with a few counts. This chain uses TRBV2 with TRBJ2-4; weak D call: TRBD1 (6 bases). Germline lookup yields CDR1 SNHLY and CDR2 FYNNEI. V was trimmed by 5 bases and J by 15 bases, leaving 23 bases between them. This CDR3 spans 14 amino acids. This chain's CDR3 is CASSPALGGYRLYF. Here the CDR3 DNA reads TGTGCCAGCAGTCCGGCCCTAGGGGGATATAGGCTGTACTTC.

V and J are TRBV5-6 and TRBJ1-2; possible D gene TRBD1, 5 bases. V lost 7 bases to trimming and J lost 2 bases, with 18 bases between them. This CDR3 has 15 amino acids. Germline V gene data show CDR1 as SGHDT and CDR2 as YYEEEE. This chain's CDR3 is CASGRIIRVNYGYTF. The CDR3, as DNA: TGTGCCAGCGGGCGCATTATCAGGGTAAACTATGGCTACACCTTC.

The chain couples TRBV6-1 to TRBJ1-1; unclear D gene. Trimming cost V 1 base and J 5 bases, with 11 bases left between them. The length of the CDR3 is 14 residues. In germline, CDR1 is MNHNS, CDR2 SASEGT. For the CDR3, the DNA is TGTGCCAGCAGTGAAGTGGACTCCGGAACTGAAGCTTTCTTT. Translating gives CASSEVDSGTEAFF.

As DNA, the CDR3 is TGTGCCAGCTCACCACAACATGTCTCTGGGGCCAACGTCCTGACTTTC. Translation: CASSPQHVSGANVLTF. The genes are TRBV18 and TRBJ2-6, with D uncertain. V was pared by 1 base and J by 0 bases, with 7 bases between. This CDR3 region has 16 residues. The germline V gene encodes CDR1 KGHSH and CDR2 LQKENI.

The V and J genes are TRBV2 and TRBJ1-2, with a weak D call TRBD1 (6 bases). Per germline, CDR1 SNHLY and CDR2 FYNNEI. This CDR3 region has 17 residues. V was pared by 8 bases and J by 5 bases, with 27 bases between. DNA of the CDR3: TGTGCCAGCCCAAGGGAAACAGGGCTTTCCGCTATTTATGGCTACACCTTC. It codes for CASPRETGLSAIYGYTF.

This clone occurred once. V and J are TRBV5-1 and TRBJ2-1; TRBD2 aligns across 12 bases. The V gene end was trimmed by 0 bases and the J gene end by 3 bases; junction bases not matched to a gene: 7. The CDR3 runs 18 residues. CDR1 SGHRS and CDR2 YFSETQ come from the germline V gene. The DNA for the CDR3 is TGCGCCAGCAGCTTGGAGGCTAGCGGGGGGGTGGGCTACAATGAGCAGTTCTTC. As protein: CASSLEASGGVGYNEQFF. Complete variable domain (other parts from reference TRBV5-1 and TRBJ2-1): KAGVTQTPRYLIKTRGQQVTLSCSPISGHRSVSWYQQTPGQGLQFLFEYFSETQRNKGNFPGRFSGRQFSNSRSEMNVSTLELGDSALYLCASSLEASGGVGYNEQFFGPGTRLTVL.

This chain joins TRBV27 and TRBJ2-2; 7 nucleotides agree with TRBD1. The CDR3 is 14 amino acids. Germline V gene sequence: CDR1 MNHEY, CDR2 SMNVEV (reference sequence). With V trimmed by 7 bases and J by 7 bases, 9 bases remained unmatched. In nucleotides, the CDR3 is TGTGCCAGCAAAAGACAGGGTTTAGACGGGGAGCTGTTTTTT. Its protein product is CASKRQGLDGELFF.

This clone appeared a single time. The gene calls are TRBV28 and TRBJ2-5; D is possibly TRBD2 (6 bases). The V gene lost 6 bases and the J gene lost 3 bases, with 20 bases spanning the gap. The CDR3 extends over 16 amino acids. Germline loops: CDR1 MDHEN, CDR2 SYDVKM. The CDR3 sequence: CASSPGLTTMKETQYF. CDR3 in DNA: TGTGCCAGCAGCCCAGGACTAACTACAATGAAAGAGACCCAGTACTTC.

V gene TRBV7-9 combines with J gene TRBJ2-2, with TRBD1 identical over 11 bases. Germline-derived CDR1 and CDR2 are SEHNR and FQNEAQ (reference sequence). J lost 7 bases, V lost 4 bases, and 5 bases had no gene match. This CDR3 contains 15 residues. CDR3 amino acids: CASSWTGGRSGELFF. CDR3 in DNA: TGTGCCAGCAGCTGGACAGGGGGCAGGAGCGGGGAGCTGTTTTTT.

V and J are TRBV28 and TRBJ2-2; tentative D call: TRBD1 (6 bases). Germline V lookup: CDR1 MDHEN, CDR2 SYDVKM. There are 16 residues in the CDR3. The V gene lost 5 bases and the J gene lost 4 bases, with 17 bases spanning the gap. This CDR3 is CASSPPRQGSTGELFF. The CDR3 DNA reads TGTGCCAGCAGTCCCCCCCGGCAGGGGTCCACCGGGGAGCTGTTTTTT. Drawing the rest from reference TRBV28 and TRBJ2-2, the complete variable domain is DVKVTQSSRYLVKRTGEKVFLECVQDMDHENMFWYRQDPGLGLRLIYFSYDVKMKEKGDIPEGYSVSREKKERFSLILESASTNQTSMYLCASSPPRQGSTGELFFGEGSRLTVL.

V and J are TRBV5-1 and TRBJ1-1, with D perhaps matching TRBD1 (6 bases). The V end lost 2 bases, the J end lost 11 bases, and 22 bases lay between the germline ends. This CDR3 has 15 residues. The germline gives CDR1 SGHRS, CDR2 YFSETQ. The CDR3 nucleotides read TGCGCCAGCAGCTTACGAAACCGGGACATAGGGTCTGCTTTCTTT. Protein: CASSLRNRDIGSAFF.